This T cell receptor beta chain was observed in a study of T-cell memory formation after mild COVID-19. Overall study results and limits: Memory sampled before infection contained some responding clones, suggesting cross-reactive memory joined. CD4+ contracting clones were mainly CM and EM; CD8+ ones, EMRA.

TCRdb independently ran MiXCR on the 5' RACE reads; one entry per CDR3 protein. The repertoire holds about 180,000 distinct CDR3 sequences, with 16% as singletons. This clonotype has only a few counts. Its antigen remains unknown. Sequenced material: PBMCs or a T cell subset sorted from them (not recorded which). The sequence was obtained from an adult woman who had mild COVID-19 (a few samples of this study predate the infection). Cell type and time point are not known.

The CDR3 sequence: CASSSNGGPYEQYF. The CDR3 nucleotides read TGTGCCAGCAGCTCAAACGGGGGCCCCTACGAGCAGTACTTC. This chain links TRBV7-3 with TRBJ2-7, with D perhaps matching TRBD1 or TRBD2 (6 bases each). The germline CDR1 and CDR2 sequences are SGHTA and FQGTGA. V lost 4 bases and J lost 2, with 12 bases in between. This CDR3 region has 14 residues.